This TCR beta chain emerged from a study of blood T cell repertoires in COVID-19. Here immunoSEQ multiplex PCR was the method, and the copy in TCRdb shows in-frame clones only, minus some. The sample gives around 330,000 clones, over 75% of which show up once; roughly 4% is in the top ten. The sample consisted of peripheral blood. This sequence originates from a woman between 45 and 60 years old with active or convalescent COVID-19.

The CDR3 region has the DNA TGTGCCAGCAGCTGGGGACTAGCGGTTTATGAGCAGTTCTTC. It is translated as CASSWGLAVYEQFF. The chain uses TRBV5-8 and TRBJ2-1; 11 bases line up with TRBD2. Germline loops: CDR1 SGHTS, CDR2 YDEGEE. The trim removed 3 bases at V and 8 bases at J, leaving 4 bases unmatched. The CDR3 consists of 14 residues.